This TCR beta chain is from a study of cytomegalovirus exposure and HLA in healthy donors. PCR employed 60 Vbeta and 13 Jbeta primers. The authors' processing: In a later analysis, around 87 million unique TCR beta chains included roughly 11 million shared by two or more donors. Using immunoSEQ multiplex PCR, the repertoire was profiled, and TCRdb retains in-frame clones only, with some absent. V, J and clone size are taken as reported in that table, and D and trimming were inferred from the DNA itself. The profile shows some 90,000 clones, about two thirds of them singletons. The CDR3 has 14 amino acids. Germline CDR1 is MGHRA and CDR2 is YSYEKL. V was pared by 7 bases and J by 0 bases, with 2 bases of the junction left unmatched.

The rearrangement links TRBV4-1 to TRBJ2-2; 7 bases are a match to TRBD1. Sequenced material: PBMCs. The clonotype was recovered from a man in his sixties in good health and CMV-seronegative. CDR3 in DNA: TGCGCCAGCAAAGGGACAGCGAACACCGGGGAGCTGTTTTTT. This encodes CASKGTANTGELFF.